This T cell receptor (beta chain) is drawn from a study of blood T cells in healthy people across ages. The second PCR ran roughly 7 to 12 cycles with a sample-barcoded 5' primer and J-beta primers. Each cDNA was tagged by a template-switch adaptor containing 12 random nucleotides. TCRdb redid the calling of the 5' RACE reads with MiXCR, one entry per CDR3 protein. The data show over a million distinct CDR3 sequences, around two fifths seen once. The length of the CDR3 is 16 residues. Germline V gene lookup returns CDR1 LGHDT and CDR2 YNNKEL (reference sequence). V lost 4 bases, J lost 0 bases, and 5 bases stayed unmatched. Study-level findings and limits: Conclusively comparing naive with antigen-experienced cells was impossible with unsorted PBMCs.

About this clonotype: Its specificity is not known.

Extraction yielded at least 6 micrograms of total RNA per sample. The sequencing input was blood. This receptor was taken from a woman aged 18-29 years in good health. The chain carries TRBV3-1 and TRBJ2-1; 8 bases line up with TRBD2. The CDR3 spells CASSPLLADSYNEQFF. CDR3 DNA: TGTGCCAGCAGCCCACTACTAGCGGACTCCTACAATGAGCAGTTCTTC.